By proportion, the clone carrying this TCR beta chain is medium-sized. Its cognate antigen is unknown. These data come from a study of neurological immune-mediated disorders. Study conclusions and caveats: In HTLV-1-associated myelopathy, TCR clonal expansion was greatest, and in multiple sclerosis it was least, below healthy controls.

Volunteers from a blood bank in Maryland, USA, made up the healthy controls. Trimming took 0 bases from V and 6 from J, leaving 12 bases between them. This CDR3 is built from 15 residues. Germline V gene sequence: CDR1 SGHTA, CDR2 FQGNSA. The cDNA was produced through 5'RACE with 10-nucleotide random UMIs. Per sequencing run, 15-18 subjects together gave over 190 million TCR-beta sequences. TCRdb re-called the 5' RACE reads through MiXCR, storing one row per CDR3 protein. This table holds some 30,000 distinct CDR3 sequences, 5.5% to 6% found once. The specimen was CD4+ T cells from blood. The receptor was isolated from a woman between 50 and 59 years old in good health. The gene calls are TRBV7-2 and TRBJ2-1; weak D call: TRBD2 (6 bases). The CDR3 is CASSLASGLFNEQFF. The CDR3 nucleotides are TGTGCCAGCAGCTTAGCATCGGGACTCTTCAATGAGCAGTTCTTC.